This T cell receptor (beta chain) derives from a study of T cells in Graves' hyperthyroidism and ophthalmopathy. Worth noting for this clonotype: Its antigen is not identified. Just one base apart from a much larger clone, this may be a read error.

General study findings and limits: Also found in blood were most expanded thyroid clonotypes above 0.001.

Each diagnosis was grounded in clinical symptoms, serum thyroxine and TRAb, thyroid ultrasound, and orbital computed tomography. Any symptoms of ophthalmopathy came after the first hyperthyroidism diagnosis, from which the blood sample dates. The PBMCs studied were ones that came from 8 to 10 ml fresh peripheral blood. Researchers amplified the TCR beta CDR3 regions from RNA transcripts. With the HTBI primer set, the TCR CDR3 went through a first round of RT-PCR. TCRdb re-called the multiplex PCR reads with MiXCR, one entry per CDR3 protein. The sample contains nearly 600,000 distinct CDR3 sequences, approximately 13% of which appear only once. The sequencing sample was made of blood. The receptor was derived from a woman aged 25 to 39 with Graves' hyperthyroidism that later progressed to Graves' ophthalmopathy.

DNA for the CDR3: TGTGCCAGCAACCCCTGGGGACCGCCGAGCTCCTACGAGCAGTACTTC. It is translated as CASNPWGPPSSYEQYF. The genes are TRBV11-2 and TRBJ2-7; the D gene could be TRBD1 or TRBD2 (5 bases each). CDR1 is SGHAT and CDR2 is FQNNGV in the germline V gene. The CDR3 has 16 residues. The germline V and J ends were trimmed by 7 bases and 0 bases, with 19 bases remaining between them.